This T cell receptor beta chain was documented in a study of T cells after yellow fever vaccination (dated by TCRdb to the late 2010s). Concerning the study at large: The SMART-Seq v4 Ultra Low Input RNA kit was used to prepare libraries from fractions with low cell numbers. To follow T-cell clones before and after both primary and booster YFV17D yellow fever vaccination, bulk TCR alpha and beta repertoires underwent longitudinal sequencing. The cohort comprised two healthy male donors, one aged 18 to 29 and one aged 30 to 40 years. Blood samples were taken at several timepoints before and after primary and secondary immunization, and bulk PBMC replicates and cell subsets were isolated. What the authors observed across the whole study: Most clones expanded after primary vaccination (around 96% of CD4 and roughly 90% of CD8) were re-detected after the booster, suggesting that broad memory maintenance occurred. The study included only two donors, which limits how far the findings can be generalized. Compared with the primary T-cell response, the secondary T-cell response was faster but weaker, reaching its peak on day 5 rather than on day 15. A small fraction of clonotypes showed up in both the CD4 and CD8 compartments, probably as a result of convergent recombination. Because abundant contaminating clonotypes from the bulk population could be contained in FACS-sorted repertoires, computational filtering was required.

This clonotype was counted a few times. The antigen this receptor binds is unknown. No clone much larger than this one lies a single base away; base qualities are absent. CDR3 length: 17 amino acids, cysteine to phenylalanine. Here the CDR3 DNA is all that survives: 51 bases in frame from base 1. A distance of 13 bases separates the germline ends of V and J, which lose 3 bases and 0 bases respectively. CDR1 and CDR2 are drawn from the germline V gene: SGHDT, YYEEEE. The treatment or condition label here, explained by the study, means: live attenuated yellow fever vaccine strain. Two biological replicates of bulk PBMCs were collected at each blood-draw timepoint. A standard Ficoll-Paque protocol was used to isolate PBMCs from peripheral blood. TriZol was used to extract RNA from bulk PBMCs, from CD4 and CD8 fractions, and from dextramer-positive and dextramer-negative fractions. TCR cDNA was synthesized by 5'RACE template switching, which introduced a universal primer site and unique molecular identifiers. cDNA synthesis was primed from both the TCR alpha and TCR beta constant segments. Library amplification used two PCR steps, and the second PCR step added sample barcodes and sequencing adapters. Sequencing of libraries was performed on Illumina HiSeq 2500 (2x100 bp) or NovaSeq (2x150 bp). The study's own analysis went as follows. Demultiplexing of reads and collapsing into UMI consensus sequences were performed with MIGEC, and V(D)J alignment was carried out with MiXCR. Using edgeR on replicate PBMC samples, clonotypes were called vaccine-responding if FDR was below 0.01 and the log2 fold change was above 5 up to day 15. Each bulk clonotype received a CD4 or CD8 identity based on whether the sequenced CD4 or CD8 repertoire contained that clonotype at higher abundance. TCRdb's own reprocessing of the public reads used fastp at Q25 and MiXCR and kept productive beta chains. When rows share a CDR3 protein, they turn into one entry using the most common DNA and genes. Clone size and V and J calls follow TCRdb, not the original study. The sample data list just under 600,000 distinct CDR3 sequences, and approximately 15% of these were observed just once. The ten top clones hold over 12% of the sample.

The TCR originated in a man younger than 40 who received the YFV17D yellow fever vaccine. This specimen was PBMCs, taken on the day of the yellow fever booster vaccination. This receptor chain uses TRBV5-6 and TRBJ2-6; TRBD1 is a possible D gene, resting on 6 matching bases. The CDR3 amino acid sequence is: CASSYKGHSSGANVLTF. In nucleotides, the sequence is TGTGCCAGCAGCTATAAGGGACACAGCTCTGGGGCCAACGTCCTGACTTTC.